The 23 T cell receptor beta chains listed next were all sequenced from one sample in a study of OX40 agonist ivuxolimab in advanced cancers. Clones were read by immunoSEQ multiplex PCR, and TCRdb kept only the in-frame ones, dropping some. The sample lists 73,000 or so clones, about 93% occurring once. The sequenced sample was CD4+ or CD8+ T cells sorted from blood, obtained in a trial of the OX40 agonist ivuxolimab. Every receptor here comes from an adult with an advanced solid tumor such as melanoma, head and neck, liver or kidney cancer.

The chain recombines TRBV5-8 with TRBJ2-5; 12 bases line up with TRBD2. V was clipped by 4 bases and J by 0 bases; unmatched bases: 4. Germline V gene data show CDR1 as SGHTS and CDR2 as YDEGEE. The CDR3 extends over 16 amino acids. The CDR3 reads CASSLWTSGDQETQYF. Here the CDR3 DNA reads TGTGCCAGCAGCCTCTGGACTAGCGGGGACCAAGAGACCCAGTACTTC. Combining the CDR3 with reference TRBV5-8 and TRBJ2-5 gives the whole variable domain EAGVTQSPTHLIKTRGQQATLRCSPISGHTSVYWYQQALGLGLQFLLWYDEGEERNRGNFPPRFSGRQFPNYSSELNVNALELEDSALYLCASSLWTSGDQETQYFGPGTRLLVL.

The sample holds a few counts of this clone. The chain employs TRBV7-2 and TRBJ2-7, with D maybe TRBD1 (7 bases). This CDR3 has 14 amino acids. Trimming removed 2 bases from V and 6 bases from J, with 14 bases in between. Germline V CDR1 and CDR2: SGHTA, FQGNSA. CDR3 residues: CASSLNWQGGEQYF. The CDR3 region has the DNA TGTGCCAGCAGCTTAAACTGGCAGGGGGGCGAGCAGTACTTC.

This chain connects TRBV5-4 to TRBJ2-1; 10 positions match TRBD2. The V and J ends lost 3 bases and 9 bases, in that order; junction bases with no gene match: 15. The CDR3 loop spans 17 amino acids. From germline, CDR1 is SGHNT and CDR2 YYREEE (reference sequence). CDR3 residues: CASSSGSASGSLGEQFF. CDR3 DNA: TGTGCCAGCAGCTCAGGGAGCGCTAGCGGGAGTTTGGGTGAGCAGTTCTTC.

This clone was seen more than once but under ten times. The J gene is TRBJ1-1, the V gene TRBV9; no definite D call. V was pared by 1 base and J by 1 base, with 5 bases between. The CDR3 sequence is 13 residues long. The germline gives CDR1 SGDLS, CDR2 YYNGEE. CDR3 nucleotide sequence: TGTGCCAGCAGCGTACGACAGAACACTGAAGCTTTCTTT. As protein: CASSVRQNTEAFF.

This clone has just a few counts. This rearrangement joins TRBV7-6 to TRBJ2-7; 7 nucleotides match TRBD2. Germline lookup yields CDR1 SGHVS and CDR2 FNYEAQ. CDR3 length: 15 amino acids. Unmatched junction bases numbered 10, after V lost 1 base and J lost 7 bases. The CDR3 sequence is CASSLGLAGTGEQYF. In DNA, the CDR3 is TGTGCCAGCAGCTTAGGACTAGCTGGAACGGGAGAGCAGTACTTC.

The chain joins TRBV25-1 to TRBJ2-3, with D maybe TRBD2 (5 bases). Trimming took off 4 bases at V and 2 bases at J, with 7 bases between the two ends. Germline V gene sequence: CDR1 MGHDK, CDR2 SYGVNS. This CDR3 contains 13 residues. CDR3 DNA sequence: TGTGCCAGCAGTGGGGAGTACACAGATACGCAGTATTTT. It encodes CASSGEYTDTQYF.

The chain uses TRBV10-2 and TRBJ2-4; 7 nucleotides match TRBD1. V shed 3 bases, J shed 2 bases, and the junction held 7 bases outside the gene matches. Germline loops: CDR1 WSHSY, CDR2 SAAADI. The CDR3 runs 16 residues. The CDR3 reads CASSDTGVGSKNIQYF. The CDR3 DNA follows: TGCGCCAGCAGTGACACAGGGGTTGGCTCCAAAAACATTCAGTACTTC.

The V gene is TRBV11-2, the J gene TRBJ2-1; D possibly corresponds to TRBD2 (6 bases). This CDR3 comprises 12 residues. CDR1 and CDR2 (germline): SGHAT, FQNNGV. V shed 3 bases and J shed 7 bases, with 7 bases lying between them. The chain's CDR3 is CASSFGGNEQFF. The CDR3 DNA is TGTGCCAGCAGCTTTGGGGGGAATGAGCAGTTCTTC.

The V call is TRBV7-9, the J call TRBJ2-3, with D maybe TRBD2 (6 bases). The germline gives CDR1 SEHNR, CDR2 FQNEAQ (reference sequence). CDR3 length: 16 residues. With 3 bases removed from V and 6 bases from J, the gap between germline ends came to 19 bases. For the CDR3, the DNA is TGTGCCAGCAGCTTGAGGGAGATTAGCGGTGGCGATACGCAGTATTTT. Translation: CASSLREISGGDTQYF.

V and J are TRBV7-9 and TRBJ1-5, with a weak D call TRBD1 (5 bases). Germline CDR1 SEHNR, CDR2 FQNEAQ (reference sequence). CDR3 size: 15 residues. V lost 1 base and J lost 5, with 12 bases in between. CDR3 amino acids: CASSLGAGSYQPQHF. In DNA form, the CDR3 reads TGTGCCAGCAGCTTAGGGGCAGGGTCCTATCAGCCCCAGCATTTT.

As to this clone: Relative to the germline gene, one junction end is altered; a read error may explain this. The chain joins TRBV2 to TRBJ1-5, with a weak D call TRBD1 (5 bases). There are 15 residues in the CDR3. The germline V gene has CDR1 SNHLY and CDR2 FYNNEI. The CDR3 is CASREEQVLRQPQHF. In nucleotides, the CDR3 is TGTGCCAGCAGAGAAGAACAGGTGCTTAGGCAGCCCCAGCATTTT.

The sample holds one count of this clone. The gene calls are TRBV6-1 and TRBJ2-1, with D perhaps matching TRBD2 (5 bases). The CDR3 is 13 amino acids. CDR1 and CDR2 (germline): MNHNS, SASEGT. The V and J ends lost 7 bases and 8 bases respectively, with 15 bases between them. CDR3 residues: CASTRGNGDEQFF. In DNA, the CDR3 is TGTGCCAGCACCCGGGGAAACGGCGATGAGCAGTTCTTC.

The chain employs TRBV6-6 and TRBJ2-2; TRBD2 is a possible D gene (5 bases). The CDR3 is 15 residues long. The germline CDR1 and CDR2 sequences are MNHNY and SVGAGI (reference sequence). The V end lost 10 bases, the J end lost 0 bases, and 15 bases lay between the germline ends. The CDR3 reads CATSRSGSNTGELFF. As DNA, the CDR3 is TGTGCCACCTCAAGGAGCGGATCGAACACCGGGGAGCTGTTTTTT.

This chain joins TRBV9 and TRBJ1-1, with D perhaps matching TRBD1 (5 bases). The CDR3 is made up of 15 amino acids. Per germline, CDR1 SGDLS and CDR2 YYNGEE. V was shortened by 0 bases and J by 11 bases, with 20 bases between the two germline ends. CDR3 amino acids: CASSVATTGTDFAFF. The DNA for the CDR3 is TGTGCCAGCAGCGTAGCTACGACGGGGACCGATTTTGCTTTCTTT.

The gene calls are TRBV6-5 and TRBJ1-1; D not resolved. This CDR3 has 14 residues. The V gene's germline CDR1 is MNHEY and CDR2 SVGAGI. V was trimmed by 2 bases and J by 7 bases, leaving 14 bases between them. The CDR3 reads CASSYRADNFEAFF. In nucleotides, the CDR3 is TGTGCCAGCAGTTACCGGGCGGATAATTTTGAAGCTTTCTTT.

The chain couples TRBV7-8 to TRBJ2-4, with 7 bases aligning to TRBD2. Germline V gene lookup returns CDR1 SGHVS and CDR2 FQNEAQ. This CDR3 has 15 amino acids. The J segment lost 6 bases and the V segment lost 4 bases, leaving 9 bases of the junction unmatched. CDR3 DNA sequence: TGTGCCAGCAGCTACCTGCGGGAGTCGAGAAACATTCAGTACTTC. It translates to CASSYLRESRNIQYF. Drawing the rest from reference TRBV7-8 and TRBJ2-4, the complete variable domain is GAGVSQSPRYKVAKRGQDVALRCDPISGHVSLFWYQQALGQGPEFLTYFQNEAQLDKSGLPSDRFFAERPEGSVSTLKIQRTQQEDSAVYLCASSYLRESRNIQYFGAGTRLSVL.

The rearrangement links TRBV7-2 to TRBJ2-5; D is uncertain. CDR3 size: 11 residues. From germline, CDR1 is SGHTA and CDR2 FQGNSA. V was pared by 4 bases and J by 0 bases, with 0 bases between. The CDR3, as DNA: TGTGCCAGCAGCTACCAAGAGACCCAGTACTTC. Translated, it gives CASSYQETQYF.

CDR3 region: CASRSYRAAYGYTF. CDR3 DNA: TGTGCCAGCCGGAGCTACCGCGCGGCCTATGGCTACACCTTC. The chain has TRBV28 and TRBJ1-2; D gene unclear. This CDR3 is built from 14 residues. Germline CDR1 MDHEN, CDR2 SYDVKM. With 8 bases removed from V and 4 bases from J, the gap between germline ends came to 17 bases.

In DNA form, the CDR3 reads TGTGCCAGCAGCCTGGGACAAAACTATGGCTACACCTTC. Protein product: CASSLGQNYGYTF. The chain uses TRBV7-2 and TRBJ1-2, with a tentative D call TRBD1 (6 bases). CDR1 is SGHTA, CDR2 FQGNSA, per germline. The CDR3 totals 13 residues. With 5 bases removed from V and 2 bases from J, the gap between germline ends came to 9 bases.

The gene calls are TRBV14 and TRBJ2-1; possible D gene TRBD2, 6 bases. Per the germline V gene, CDR1 is SGHDN and CDR2 is FVKESK. This CDR3 contains 15 residues. Trimming cost V 3 bases and J 4 bases, with 13 bases left between them. In DNA, the CDR3 is TGTGCCAGCAGCCACCGGGACTTGCGTTACAATGAGCAGTTCTTC. This encodes CASSHRDLRYNEQFF.

The chain couples TRBV25-1 to TRBJ2-1; D unclear. The CDR3 spans 12 residues. The V gene lost 5 bases and the J gene lost 8 bases, with 10 bases spanning the gap. Looked up from germline, CDR1 is MGHDK and CDR2 is SYGVNS. DNA for the CDR3: TGTGCCAGCAGTCGGAGTAGTCATGAGCAGTTCTTC. This translates into CASSRSSHEQFF.

This chain joins TRBV9 and TRBJ2-1; D remains unclear. There are 16 residues in the CDR3. CDR1 is SGDLS and CDR2 is YYNGEE in the germline V gene. Between the trimmed V and J ends, which lost 4 bases and 1 base, there was a span of 15 bases. The CDR3 nucleotides are TGTGCCAGCAGCCGGATACCCACATCGTCCTACAATGAGCAGTTCTTC. Its translation: CASSRIPTSSYNEQFF. Supplemented by reference TRBV9 and TRBJ2-1, the full variable domain reads DSGVTQTPKHLITATGQRVTLRCSPRSGDLSVYWYQQSLDQGLQFLIQYYNGEERAKGNILERFSAQQFPDLHSELNLSSLELGDSALYFCASSRIPTSSYNEQFFGPGTRLTVL.

This rearrangement joins TRBV6-1 to TRBJ2-1, with a tentative D call TRBD2 (6 bases). V lost 8 bases and J 7 bases, leaving 18 bases between the germline ends. This CDR3 region has 14 residues. Germline V lookup: CDR1 MNHNS, CDR2 SASEGT. The CDR3 nucleotides read TGTGCCAGCCGACTCCCCGGGAGTAGGAATGAGCAGTTCTTC. Translated, it gives CASRLPGSRNEQFF.